This T cell receptor beta chain is drawn from a study of blood T cell repertoires in COVID-19. The protocol was immunoSEQ multiplex PCR, while the TCRdb copy is restricted to in-frame clones and leaves out a portion. This table has some 300,000 clones, around 90% appearing once. The germline V gene encodes CDR1 KGHSH and CDR2 LQKENI. The CDR3 is 15 amino acids. Losses at the gene ends were 3 bases for V and 3 bases for J; bases not matched to a gene: 8. The clonotype comes from a woman aged 25 to 39 who had recovered from COVID-19. The J gene is TRBJ2-7, the V gene TRBV18; 7 nucleotides match TRBD1. Sequenced: PBMCs or T cells enriched from blood (not recorded which). This CDR3 reads CASSPAAGTDYEQYF. The CDR3 DNA follows: TGTGCCAGCTCACCTGCGGCCGGGACAGACTACGAGCAGTACTTC.